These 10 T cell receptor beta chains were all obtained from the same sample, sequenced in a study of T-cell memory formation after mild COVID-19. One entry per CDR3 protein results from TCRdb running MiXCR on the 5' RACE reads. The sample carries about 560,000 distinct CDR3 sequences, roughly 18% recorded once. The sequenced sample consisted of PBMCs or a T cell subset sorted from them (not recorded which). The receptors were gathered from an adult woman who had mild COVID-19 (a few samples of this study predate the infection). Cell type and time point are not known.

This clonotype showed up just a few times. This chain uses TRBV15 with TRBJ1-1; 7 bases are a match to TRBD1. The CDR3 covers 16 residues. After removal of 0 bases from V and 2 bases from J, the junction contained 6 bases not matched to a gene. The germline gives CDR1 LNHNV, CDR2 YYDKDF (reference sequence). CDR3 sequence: CATSRERGQLNTEAFF. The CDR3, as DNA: TGTGCCACCAGCAGAGAGAGGGGACAGTTAAACACTGAAGCTTTCTTT.

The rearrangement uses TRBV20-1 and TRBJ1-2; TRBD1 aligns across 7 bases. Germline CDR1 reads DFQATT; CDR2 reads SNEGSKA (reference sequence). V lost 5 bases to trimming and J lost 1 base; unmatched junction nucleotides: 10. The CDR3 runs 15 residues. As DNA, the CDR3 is TGCAGTGCTCGAGCCGGGACAGCCATTAACTATGGCTACACCTTC. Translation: CSARAGTAINYGYTF.

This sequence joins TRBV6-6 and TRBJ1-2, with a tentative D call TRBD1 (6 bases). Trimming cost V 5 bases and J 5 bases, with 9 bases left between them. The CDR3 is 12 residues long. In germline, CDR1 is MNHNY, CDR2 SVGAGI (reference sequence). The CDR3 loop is CASSHGTYGYTF. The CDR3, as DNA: TGTGCCAGCAGTCACGGGACATATGGCTACACCTTC.

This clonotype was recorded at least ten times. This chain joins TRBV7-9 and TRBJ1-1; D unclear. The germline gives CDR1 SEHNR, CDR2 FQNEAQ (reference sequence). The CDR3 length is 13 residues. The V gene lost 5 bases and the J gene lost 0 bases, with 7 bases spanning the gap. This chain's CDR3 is CASSPSMNTEAFF. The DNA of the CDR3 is TGTGCCAGCAGCCCCTCCATGAACACTGAAGCTTTCTTT. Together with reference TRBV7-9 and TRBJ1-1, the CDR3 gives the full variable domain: DTGVSQNPRHKITKRGQNVTFRCDPISEHNRLYWYRQTLGQGPEFLTYFQNEAQLEKSRLLSDRFSAERPKGSFSTLEIQRTEQGDSAMYLCASSPSMNTEAFFGQGTRLTVV.

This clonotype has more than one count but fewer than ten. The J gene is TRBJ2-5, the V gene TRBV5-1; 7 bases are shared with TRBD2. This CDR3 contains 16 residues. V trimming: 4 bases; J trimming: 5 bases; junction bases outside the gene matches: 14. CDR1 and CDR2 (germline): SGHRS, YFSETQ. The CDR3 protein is CASSNPPAGPRETQYF. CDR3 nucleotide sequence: TGCGCCAGCAGCAACCCCCCAGCGGGGCCCAGGGAGACCCAGTACTTC.

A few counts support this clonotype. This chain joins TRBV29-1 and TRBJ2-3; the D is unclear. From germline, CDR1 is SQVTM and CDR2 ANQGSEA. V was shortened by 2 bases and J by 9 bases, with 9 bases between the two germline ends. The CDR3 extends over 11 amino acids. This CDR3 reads CSVELGYTQYF. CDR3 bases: TGCAGCGTTGAACTGGGGTACACGCAGTATTTT.

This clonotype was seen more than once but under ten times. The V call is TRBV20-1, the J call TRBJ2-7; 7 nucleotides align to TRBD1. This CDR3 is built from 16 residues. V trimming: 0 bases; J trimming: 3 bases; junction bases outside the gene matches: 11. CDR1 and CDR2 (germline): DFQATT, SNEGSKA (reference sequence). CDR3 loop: CSARDPLGQNYYEQYF. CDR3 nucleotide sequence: TGCAGTGCTAGAGACCCCTTGGGACAGAACTACTACGAGCAGTACTTC.

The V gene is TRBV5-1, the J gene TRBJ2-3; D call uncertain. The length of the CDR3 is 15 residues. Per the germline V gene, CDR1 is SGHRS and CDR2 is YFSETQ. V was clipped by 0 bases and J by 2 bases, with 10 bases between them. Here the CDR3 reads CASSLALRATDTQYF. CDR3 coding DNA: TGCGCCAGCAGCTTGGCCCTTAGGGCCACAGATACGCAGTATTTT.

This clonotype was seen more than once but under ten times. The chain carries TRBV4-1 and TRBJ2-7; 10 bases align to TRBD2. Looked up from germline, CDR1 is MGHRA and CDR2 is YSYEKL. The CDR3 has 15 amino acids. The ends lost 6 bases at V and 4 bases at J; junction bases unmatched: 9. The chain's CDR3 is CASRASGGAGYEQYF. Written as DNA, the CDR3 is TGCGCCAGCAGGGCGAGCGGGGGGGCGGGATACGAGCAGTACTTC.

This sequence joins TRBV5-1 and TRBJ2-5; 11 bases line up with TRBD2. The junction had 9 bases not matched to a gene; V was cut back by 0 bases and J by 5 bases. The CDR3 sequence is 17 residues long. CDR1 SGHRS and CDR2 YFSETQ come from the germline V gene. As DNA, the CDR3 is TGCGCCAGCAGCTTGGTTTCTAGCGGGAGGTACATCGAGACCCAGTACTTC. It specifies CASSLVSSGRYIETQYF.